This TCR beta chain stems from a study of tumor-infiltrating lymphocytes in primary liver carcinoma. This CDR3 has 15 residues. Germline CDR1 reads SGHRS; CDR2 reads YFSETQ. Without any cell sorting, roughly 20-30 mg of bulk tissue yielded co-extracted RNA and DNA. The investigators made TCR beta cDNA from around 540 ng total RNA, using a constant-region primer. What produced the TCR beta libraries was three nested multiplex PCR rounds using slightly modified ARM-PCR. The first two PCR rounds, approximately 10 cycles each, used TRBV1-TRBV30 forward primers and a C-beta reverse primer. One entry per CDR3 protein, called by TCRdb with MiXCR from the multiplex PCR reads. The sample comprises 45,000 to 65,000 distinct CDR3 sequences, over 75% of which are singletons, and around 24% rests with the top ten. With respect to this clonotype: A junction end diverges from the germline sequence, so it may reflect a read error.

The sequenced sample consisted of liver tumor tissue from sampling region 5. The subset: tumor region T5, tumor centre. This TCR was sampled from a man between 35 and 55 years old with primary liver carcinoma and hepatitis B virus infection. The genes are TRBV5-1 and TRBJ1-1; D possibly corresponds to TRBD1 (5 bases). CDR3 region: CASSLARGARTEAFF. Written as DNA, the CDR3 is TGTGCCAGCAGCTTGGCCCGAGGGGCAAGGACTGAAGCTTTCTTT.